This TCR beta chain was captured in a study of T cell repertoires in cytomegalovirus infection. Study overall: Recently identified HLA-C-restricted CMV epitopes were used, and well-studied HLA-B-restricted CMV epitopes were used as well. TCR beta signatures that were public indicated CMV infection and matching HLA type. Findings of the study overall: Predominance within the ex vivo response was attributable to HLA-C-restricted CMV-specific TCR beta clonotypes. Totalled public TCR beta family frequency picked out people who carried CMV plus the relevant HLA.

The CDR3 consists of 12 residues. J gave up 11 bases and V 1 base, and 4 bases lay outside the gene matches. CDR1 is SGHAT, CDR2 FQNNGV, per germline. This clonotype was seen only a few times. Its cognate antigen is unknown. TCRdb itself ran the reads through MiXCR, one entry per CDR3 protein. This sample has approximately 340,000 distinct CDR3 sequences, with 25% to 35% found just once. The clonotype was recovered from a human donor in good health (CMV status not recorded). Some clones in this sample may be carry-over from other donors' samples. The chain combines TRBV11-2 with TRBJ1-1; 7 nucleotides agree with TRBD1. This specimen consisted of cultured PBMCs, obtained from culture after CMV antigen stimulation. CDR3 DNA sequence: TGTGCCAGCAGCTTAGTAGGGGACAGCGCTTTCTTT. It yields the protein CASSLVGDSAFF.